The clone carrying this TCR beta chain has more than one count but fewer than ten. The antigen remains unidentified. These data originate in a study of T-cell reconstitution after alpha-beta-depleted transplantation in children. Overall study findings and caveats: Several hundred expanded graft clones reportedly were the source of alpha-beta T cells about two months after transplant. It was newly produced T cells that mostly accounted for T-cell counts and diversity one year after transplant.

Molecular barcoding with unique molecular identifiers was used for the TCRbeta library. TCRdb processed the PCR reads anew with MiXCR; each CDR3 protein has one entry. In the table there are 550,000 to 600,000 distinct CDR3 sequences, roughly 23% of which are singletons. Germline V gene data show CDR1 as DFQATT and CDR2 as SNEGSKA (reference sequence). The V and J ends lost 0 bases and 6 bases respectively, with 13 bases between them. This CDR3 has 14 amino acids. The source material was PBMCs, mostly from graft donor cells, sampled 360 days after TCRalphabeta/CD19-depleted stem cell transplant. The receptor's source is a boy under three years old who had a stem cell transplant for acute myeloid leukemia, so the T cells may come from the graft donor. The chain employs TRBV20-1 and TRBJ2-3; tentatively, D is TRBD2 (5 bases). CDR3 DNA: TGCAGTGCTAGAGATCGGAATAGCGTGGATACGCAGTATTTT. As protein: CSARDRNSVDTQYF.